What follows describes a single T cell receptor beta chain. The antigen is unknown. A read error may explain this, as a much larger clone is one base away. This sample is drawn from a study of T cells in Graves' hyperthyroidism and ophthalmopathy. Broader study findings: Most thyroid-expanded clonotypes above 0.001 were also found in blood.

10 ml of fresh peripheral blood supplied the PBMCs. TCR beta CDR3 regions were amplified from RNA. RT-PCR in the first round (using the HTBI primer set) targeted the TCR CDR3. TCRdb reprocessed the multiplex PCR reads with MiXCR, giving one entry per CDR3 protein. This table has 650,000 to 850,000 distinct CDR3 sequences, over 15% appearing once. The TCR was taken from a woman aged 45-65 years with Graves' hyperthyroidism that later progressed to Graves' ophthalmopathy. Sequencing input: blood.

The CDR3: CASNLQAATEAFF. CDR3 sequence (DNA): TGTGCCAGCAATCTACAGGCGGCCACTGAAGCTTTCTTT. The chain uses TRBV12-3 or TRBV12-4 and TRBJ1-1; tentatively, D is TRBD1 (5 bases). The CDR3 totals 13 residues. The V and J ends lost 7 bases and 4 bases respectively, with 13 bases between them.